This T cell receptor beta chain was observed in a study of shared clonotypes between healthy human individuals. In regard to this clone: Its target is not known.

Every subset had its genomic DNA shared out evenly among several immunoSEQ plates. What was sequenced on ten immunoSEQ deep assay plates was unsorted PBMC DNA. Repertoires were generated with immunoSEQ multiplex PCR, while TCRdb's copy carries only in-frame clones and drops some. Of about half a million clones in the sample, 79% were seen once. Healthy HIV-negative adults without recent acute infections or vaccinations served as donors. The V and J ends lost 4 bases and 12 bases, in that order; junction bases with no gene match: 15. CDR1 and CDR2 (germline): SQVTM, ANQGSEA. The CDR3 has 15 residues. The study, taken as a whole, reports: Among donors, sharing of clonotypes was expected to be affected by sequencing depth.

Sample: PBMCs. This chain joins TRBV29-1 and TRBJ2-1; TRBD2 aligns across 10 bases. This receptor was identified in a woman aged 40 to 55 in good health. Some clones in this sample may be carry-over from other donors' samples. CDR3 DNA: TGCAGCGTTGTAGGCCAGACCAGCGGGAGGGCCGGGCAGTTCTTC. Protein product: CSVVGQTSGRAGQFF.